These T cell receptor beta chains were read from a single sample in a study of T cell repertoires in ileal Crohn's disease. Using immunoSEQ multiplex PCR, the repertoire was profiled, and TCRdb retains in-frame clones only, with some absent. The table has roughly 10,000 clones, around 87% seen once. The sample taken for sequencing was ileal tissue. The origin of the receptors is an adult with Crohn's disease. The CDR3 runs from the conserved cysteine through the conserved F or W. Fields, in order: V gene, D gene, J gene, clone size, CDR3 protein, CDR3 DNA. A D gene is named only where the DNA matches it firmly. The size of a clone is reported for some rows only, either as once, few or many, or as a class for expanded clones.

V: TRBV9
D: TRBD2
J: TRBJ2-5
size: NA
CDR3: CASSVGVGGSRETQYF
DNA: TGTGCCAGCAGCGTAGGTGTGGGCGGGAGTAGGGAGACCCAGTACTTC

V: TRBV29-1
D: TRBD2
J: TRBJ2-7
size: NA
CDR3: CSVAPSGTYEQYF
DNA: TGCAGCGTCGCTCCTAGCGGGACGTACGAGCAGTACTTC

V: TRBV15
D: TRBD2
J: TRBJ2-1
size: once
CDR3: CATSRDLLAGAEQFF
DNA: TGTGCCACCAGCAGAGATCTCCTAGCGGGAGCCGAGCAGTTCTTC

V: TRBV29-1
D: NA
J: TRBJ2-5
size: NA
CDR3: CSVPRGGGRLQETQYF
DNA: TGCAGCGTCCCCCGAGGGGGCGGGAGGCTACAAGAGACCCAGTACTTC

V: TRBV10-3
D: TRBD1
J: TRBJ1-2
size: once
CDR3: CAIRLQGEIGGYTF
DNA: TGTGCCATCAGATTACAGGGGGAGATTGGAGGCTACACCTTC

V: TRBV10-3
D: NA
J: TRBJ2-3
size: NA
CDR3: CAISESNSDTQYF
DNA: TGTGCCATCAGTGAGTCGAATTCAGATACGCAGTATTTT

V: TRBV5-1
D: NA
J: TRBJ2-3
size: NA
CDR3: CASSLSEFFTDTQYF
DNA: TGCGCCAGCAGCTTGTCCGAGTTTTTCACAGATACGCAGTATTTT

V: TRBV29-1
D: NA
J: TRBJ2-5
size: NA
CDR3: CSVELLKETQYF
DNA: TGCAGCGTTGAATTATTGAAAGAGACCCAGTACTTC

V: TRBV7-2
D: TRBD2
J: TRBJ2-7
size: NA
CDR3: CASSLGAGTSDPYEQYF
DNA: TGTGCCAGCAGCTTGGGGGCCGGGACTAGCGACCCCTACGAGCAGTACTTC

V: TRBV9
D: NA
J: TRBJ2-1
size: NA
CDR3: CASSVEGTQGNEQFF
DNA: TGTGCCAGCAGCGTAGAGGGCACCCAAGGCAATGAGCAGTTCTTC